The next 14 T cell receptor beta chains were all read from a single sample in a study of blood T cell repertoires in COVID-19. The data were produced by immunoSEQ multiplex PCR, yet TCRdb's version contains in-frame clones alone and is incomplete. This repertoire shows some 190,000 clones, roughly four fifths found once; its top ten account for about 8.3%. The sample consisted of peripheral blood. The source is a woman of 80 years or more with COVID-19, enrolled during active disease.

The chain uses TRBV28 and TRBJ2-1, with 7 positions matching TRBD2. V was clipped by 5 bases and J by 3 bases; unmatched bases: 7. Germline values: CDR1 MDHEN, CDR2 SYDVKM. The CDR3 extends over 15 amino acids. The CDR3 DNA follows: TGTGCCAGCAGTACCAGCGGGAACCACTACAATGAGCAGTTCTTC. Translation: CASSTSGNHYNEQFF.

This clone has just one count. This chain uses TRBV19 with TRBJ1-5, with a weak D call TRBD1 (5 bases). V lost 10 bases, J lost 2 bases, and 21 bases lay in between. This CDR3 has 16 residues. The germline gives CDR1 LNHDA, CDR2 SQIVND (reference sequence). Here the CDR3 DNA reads TGTGCCACCCCTCCACCGGGGGGGTATGGCAATCAGCCCCAGCATTTT. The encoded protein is CATPPPGGYGNQPQHF.

CDR3 loop: CASSPLSVQETQYF. The CDR3 DNA is TGTGCCAGCTCACCACTGTCAGTCCAAGAGACCCAGTACTTC. The J gene is TRBJ2-5, the V gene TRBV18; unclear D gene. Deletions cut 1 base from V and 1 base from J, with 7 bases between. This CDR3 has 14 residues. Germline V CDR1 and CDR2: KGHSH, LQKENI.

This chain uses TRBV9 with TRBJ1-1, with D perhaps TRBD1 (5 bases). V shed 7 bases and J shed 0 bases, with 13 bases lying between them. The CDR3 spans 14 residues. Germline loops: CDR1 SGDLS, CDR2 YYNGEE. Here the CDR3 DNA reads TGTGCCAGCGGATCGGGGGGGTTGAACACTGAAGCTTTCTTT. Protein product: CASGSGGLNTEAFF. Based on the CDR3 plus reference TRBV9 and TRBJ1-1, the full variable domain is DSGVTQTPKHLITATGQRVTLRCSPRSGDLSVYWYQQSLDQGLQFLIQYYNGEERAKGNILERFSAQQFPDLHSELNLSSLELGDSALYFCASGSGGLNTEAFFGQGTRLTVV.

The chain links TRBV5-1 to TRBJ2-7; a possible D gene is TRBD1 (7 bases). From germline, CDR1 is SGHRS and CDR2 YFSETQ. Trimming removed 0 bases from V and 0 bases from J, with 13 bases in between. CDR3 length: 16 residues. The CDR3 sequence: CASSLAGGQTSYEQYF. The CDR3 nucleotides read TGCGCCAGCAGCTTGGCCGGGGGACAGACCTCCTACGAGCAGTACTTC.

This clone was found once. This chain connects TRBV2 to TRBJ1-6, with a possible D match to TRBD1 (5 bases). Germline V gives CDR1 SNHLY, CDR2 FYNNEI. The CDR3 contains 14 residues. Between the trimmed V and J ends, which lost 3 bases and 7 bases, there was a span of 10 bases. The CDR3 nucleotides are TGTGCCAGCAGTGATCGCAGGGAAAATTCACCCCTCCACTTT. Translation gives CASSDRRENSPLHF.

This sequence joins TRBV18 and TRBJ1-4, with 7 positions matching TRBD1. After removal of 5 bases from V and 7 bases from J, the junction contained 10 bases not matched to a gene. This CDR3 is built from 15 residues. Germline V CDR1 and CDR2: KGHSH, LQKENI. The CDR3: CASSSRTGQIEKLFF. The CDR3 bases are TGTGCCAGCTCAAGCCGAACGGGACAGATTGAAAAACTGTTTTTT.

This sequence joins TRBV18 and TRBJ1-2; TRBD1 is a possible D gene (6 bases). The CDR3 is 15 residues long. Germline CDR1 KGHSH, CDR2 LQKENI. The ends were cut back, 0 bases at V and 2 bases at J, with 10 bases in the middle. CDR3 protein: CASSPPVTGNYGYTF. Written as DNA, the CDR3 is TGTGCCAGCTCACCACCTGTAACAGGGAACTATGGCTACACCTTC.

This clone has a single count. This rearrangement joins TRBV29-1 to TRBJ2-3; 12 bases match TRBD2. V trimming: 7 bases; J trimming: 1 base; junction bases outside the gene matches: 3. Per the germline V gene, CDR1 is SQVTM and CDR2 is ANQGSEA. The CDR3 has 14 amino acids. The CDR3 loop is CSESSGGGTDTQYF. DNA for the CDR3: TGCAGCGAGTCTAGCGGGGGGGGCACAGATACGCAGTATTTT.

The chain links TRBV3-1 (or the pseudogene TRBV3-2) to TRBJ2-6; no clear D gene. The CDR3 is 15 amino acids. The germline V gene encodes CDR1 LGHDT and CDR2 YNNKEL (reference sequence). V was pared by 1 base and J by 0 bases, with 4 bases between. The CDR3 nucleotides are TGTGCCAGCAGCCAAGTCGGCTCTGGGGCCAACGTCCTGACTTTC. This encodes CASSQVGSGANVLTF.

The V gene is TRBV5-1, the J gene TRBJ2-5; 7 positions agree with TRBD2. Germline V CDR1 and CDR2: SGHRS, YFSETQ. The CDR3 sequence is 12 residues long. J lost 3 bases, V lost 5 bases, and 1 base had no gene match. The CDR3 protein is CASRGGEETQYF. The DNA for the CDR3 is TGCGCCAGCAGGGGGGGGGAAGAGACCCAGTACTTC.

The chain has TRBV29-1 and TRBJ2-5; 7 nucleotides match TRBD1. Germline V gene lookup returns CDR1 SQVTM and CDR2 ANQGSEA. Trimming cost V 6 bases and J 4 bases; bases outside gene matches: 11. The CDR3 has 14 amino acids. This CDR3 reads CSVNRGRGGETQYF. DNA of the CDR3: TGCAGCGTGAACAGGGGACGTGGCGGAGAGACCCAGTACTTC.

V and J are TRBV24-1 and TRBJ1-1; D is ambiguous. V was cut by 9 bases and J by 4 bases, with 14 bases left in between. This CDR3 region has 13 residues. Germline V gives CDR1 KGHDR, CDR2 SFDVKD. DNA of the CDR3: TGTGCCACCCCCATCCCGCGGGGCACTGAAGCTTTCTTT. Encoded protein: CATPIPRGTEAFF.

In nucleotides, the CDR3 is TGTGCCAGCAGTCCAATGACAGGACGGAACACCGGGGAGCTGTTTTTT. This sequence encodes CASSPMTGRNTGELFF. V gene TRBV11-2 combines with J gene TRBJ2-2, with D perhaps TRBD1 (6 bases). The V gene's germline CDR1 is SGHAT and CDR2 FQNNGV. Trimming left V 6 bases short and J 1 base short, with 15 bases between. The CDR3 spans 16 residues. Supplemented by reference TRBV11-2 and TRBJ2-2, the full variable domain reads EAGVAQSPRYKIIEKRQSVAFWCNPISGHATLYWYQQILGQGPKLLIQFQNNGVVDDSQLPKDRFSAERLKGVDSTLKIQPAKLEDSAVYLCASSPMTGRNTGELFFGEGSRLTVL.